Listed here are 28 T cell receptor beta chains from one sample, sequenced in a study of T cell responses to AZD1222 COVID-19 vaccine. TCRdb keeps only in-frame clones here, not all; method: immunoSEQ multiplex PCR. The sample comprises approximately 77,000 clones, about 90% of which are singletons, and 6% to 8.5% rests with the top ten. The sequencing used peripheral blood, collected on day 0 of MenACWY control vaccination. The source is an adult in good health.

The CDR3 DNA reads as TGCAGCGTTGGGTCCCTAGCGGGAGGGGATACGCAGTATTTT. Protein product: CSVGSLAGGDTQYF. The V call is TRBV29-1, the J call TRBJ2-3; 12 bases align to TRBD2. Germline V gives CDR1 SQVTM, CDR2 ANQGSEA. The length of the CDR3 is 14 residues. V trimming: 4 bases; J trimming: 6 bases; junction bases outside the gene matches: 5.

This clone was observed once. The chain recombines TRBV10-3 with TRBJ2-2, with 9 bases fitting TRBD2. V was pared by 8 bases and J by 1 base, with 2 bases of the junction left unmatched. The CDR3 sequence is 14 residues long. Germline CDR1 reads ENHRY; CDR2 reads SYGVKD. The CDR3 protein is CAIRLAENTGELFF. CDR3 bases: TGTGCCATCCGACTAGCGGAGAACACCGGGGAGCTGTTTTTT.

J is TRBJ2-6 and V is TRBV19, with 8 bases lining up with TRBD1. The germline V gene has CDR1 LNHDA and CDR2 SQIVND (reference sequence). There are 16 residues in the CDR3. V shed 4 bases, J shed 0 bases, and the junction held 2 bases outside the gene matches. The CDR3 region is CASSTGGLSGANVLTF. Written as DNA, the CDR3 is TGTGCCAGTAGTACAGGGGGCCTCTCTGGGGCCAACGTCCTGACTTTC.

The CDR3 is CATMRMGDKGSPLHF. The CDR3, as DNA: TGTGCCACGATGAGAATGGGGGACAAAGGTTCACCCCTCCACTTT. The rearrangement uses TRBV19 and TRBJ1-6; possible D gene TRBD1, 6 bases. Germline CDR1 reads LNHDA; CDR2 reads SQIVND (reference sequence). The CDR3 has 15 residues. Deletions cut 10 bases from V and 9 bases from J, with 22 bases between.

The chain employs TRBV4-1 and TRBJ2-7, with 10 bases lining up with TRBD1. Germline V gene lookup returns CDR1 MGHRA and CDR2 YSYEKL. Trimming took 2 bases from V and 4 from J; bases not matched to a gene: 5. This CDR3 has 15 amino acids. The CDR3 region has the DNA TGCGCCAGCAGCCAACCGGGACAGGGGCTATACGAGCAGTACTTC. It encodes CASSQPGQGLYEQYF.

This chain links TRBV28 with TRBJ1-1; D gene ambiguous. The CDR3 loop spans 16 amino acids. The V and J ends lost 5 bases and 0 bases respectively, with 16 bases between them. Germline V gene sequence: CDR1 MDHEN, CDR2 SYDVKM. CDR3 loop: CASSRPGRQLNTEAFF. CDR3 coding DNA: TGTGCCAGCAGTCGACCGGGGAGACAACTGAACACTGAAGCTTTCTTT.

The gene calls are TRBV3-1 (or the pseudogene TRBV3-2) and TRBJ1-1; no firm D call. V was cut by 4 bases and J by 1 base, with 13 bases left in between. Germline values: CDR1 LGHDT, CDR2 YNNKEL (reference sequence). The CDR3 runs 15 residues. This CDR3 is CASSPGPATNTEAFF. DNA for the CDR3: TGTGCCAGCAGCCCCGGTCCAGCGACGAACACTGAAGCTTTCTTT.

The genes are TRBV5-1 and TRBJ2-2; 7 nucleotides match TRBD2. The V and J ends lost 4 bases and 0 bases, in that order; junction bases with no gene match: 9. Germline CDR1 and CDR2: SGHRS and YFSETQ. CDR3 size: 17 residues. The CDR3 DNA sequence: TGCGCCAGCAGCCGCGACCCCGGGGGGTCGAACACCGGGGAGCTGTTTTTT. This gives the protein CASSRDPGGSNTGELFF.

The chain carries TRBV10-3 and TRBJ2-3, with D maybe TRBD2 (6 bases). The CDR3 contains 15 residues. Germline values: CDR1 ENHRY, CDR2 SYGVKD. V lost 3 bases, J lost 2 bases, and 12 bases lay in between. The chain's CDR3 is CAISEPGTLTDTQYF. The CDR3 nucleotides are TGTGCCATCAGTGAACCCGGGACTCTCACAGATACGCAGTATTTT.

The J gene is TRBJ1-4, the V gene TRBV25-1; 11 nucleotides agree with TRBD1. CDR1 MGHDK and CDR2 SYGVNS come from the germline V gene. Unmatched junction bases numbered 1, after V lost 6 bases and J lost 7 bases. This CDR3 has 13 amino acids. CDR3 residues: CASRDRGLEKLFF. In nucleotides, the CDR3 is TGTGCCAGCAGGGACAGGGGGCTTGAAAAACTGTTTTTT. Full variable domain (missing parts from reference TRBV25-1 and TRBJ1-4): EADIYQTPRYLVIGTGKKITLECSQTMGHDKMYWYQQDPGMELHLIHYSYGVNSTEKGDLSSESTVSRIRTEHFPLTLESARPSHTSQYLCASRDRGLEKLFFGSGTQLSVL.

This chain links TRBV5-6 with TRBJ2-2; D not certain. With 1 base removed from V and 6 bases from J, the gap between germline ends came to 4 bases. Germline V gives CDR1 SGHDT, CDR2 YYEEEE. The CDR3 sequence is 12 residues long. CDR3: CASSLSPGELFF. CDR3 coding DNA: TGTGCCAGCAGCTTGAGCCCCGGGGAGCTGTTTTTT.

The chain joins TRBV19 to TRBJ2-2; a weak D match, TRBD1 (6 bases). CDR3 size: 14 residues. Germline V gives CDR1 LNHDA, CDR2 SQIVND (reference sequence). Trimming took off 4 bases at V and 6 bases at J, with 12 bases between the two ends. The CDR3: CASSRTEIPGELFF. The CDR3 DNA is TGTGCCAGTAGTAGGACAGAAATCCCCGGGGAGCTGTTTTTT.

This clone was seen just once. This chain connects TRBV2 to TRBJ2-3, with 7 bases aligning to TRBD1. V dropped 6 bases and J dropped 0; count of bases not matched to a gene: 6. Per the germline V gene, CDR1 is SNHLY and CDR2 is FYNNEI. This CDR3 is 15 amino acids long. The CDR3 DNA reads TGTGCCAGCAGCCAAGACAGGGTGAGCACAGATACGCAGTATTTT. This encodes CASSQDRVSTDTQYF.

The V call is TRBV5-4, the J call TRBJ1-1; D is undetermined. Per germline, CDR1 SGHNT and CDR2 YYREEE (reference sequence). Trimming left V 0 bases short and J 1 base short, with 4 bases between. The CDR3 sequence is 13 residues long. Written as DNA, the CDR3 is TGTGCCAGCAGCTTGGACCAGAACACTGAAGCTTTCTTT. Its protein is CASSLDQNTEAFF.

The chain recombines TRBV2 with TRBJ1-1; 7 bases map to TRBD1. The CDR3 contains 13 residues. From germline, CDR1 is SNHLY and CDR2 FYNNEI. V trimming: 7 bases; J trimming: 11 bases; junction bases outside the gene matches: 13. The chain's CDR3 is CASTYDQGDGAFF. CDR3 nucleotides: TGTGCCAGCACGTATGACCAGGGGGACGGGGCTTTCTTT.

This clone was seen a few times. V gene TRBV19 combines with J gene TRBJ1-5; TRBD1 agrees at 8 bases. The CDR3 spans 16 residues. With 4 bases clipped from V and 1 base from J, the junction kept 6 bases outside the gene matches. Germline V gene data show CDR1 as LNHDA and CDR2 as SQIVND (reference sequence). Here the CDR3 DNA reads TGTGCCAGTAGTACCTCGTGGACAGGGAGCAATCAGCCCCAGCATTTT. It specifies CASSTSWTGSNQPQHF.

This chain's CDR3 is CASSDRVETQYF. CDR3 nucleotides: TGTGCCAGCAGCGACAGGGTGGAGACCCAGTACTTC. The gene calls are TRBV9 and TRBJ2-5, with D possibly TRBD1 on 6 matching bases. Germline V lookup: CDR1 SGDLS, CDR2 YYNGEE. V was clipped by 3 bases and J by 5 bases, with 8 bases between them. The CDR3 totals 12 residues.

The chain has TRBV5-5 and TRBJ2-7; perhaps TRBD2 as D (6 bases). V was trimmed by 3 bases and J by 2 bases, leaving 18 bases between them. Germline V gives CDR1 SGHKS, CDR2 YYEKEE (reference sequence). The CDR3 covers 16 residues. For the CDR3, the DNA is TGTGCCAGCAGCTGGACCGGGACTGGGCTCACCTACGAGCAGTACTTC. It encodes CASSWTGTGLTYEQYF.

This chain connects TRBV18 to TRBJ2-1; 8 bases are a match to TRBD1. Trimming cost V 0 bases and J 9 bases; bases outside gene matches: 7. The CDR3 contains 15 residues. Germline-derived CDR1 and CDR2 are KGHSH and LQKENI. CDR3 nucleotides: TGTGCCAGCTCACCACCCGTTACAGGGGGAAGTGAGCAGTTCTTC. Residues: CASSPPVTGGSEQFF.

This rearrangement joins TRBV10-2 to TRBJ2-7; D gene ambiguous. CDR3 length: 10 residues. Trimming pared 7 bases from V and 3 bases from J, leaving 4 bases between. CDR1 WSHSY and CDR2 SAAADI come from the germline V gene. Here the CDR3 DNA reads TGCGCCAGCAAAAACTACGAGCAGTACTTC. Translated: CASKNYEQYF.

The gene calls are TRBV28 and TRBJ1-2; 7 positions match TRBD1. CDR3 size: 15 residues. J lost 7 bases, V lost 6 bases, and 14 bases had no gene match. The germline V gene has CDR1 MDHEN and CDR2 SYDVKM. The CDR3 loop reads CASRWGTEAFGGYTF. The CDR3 bases are TGTGCCAGCAGGTGGGGGACAGAGGCATTCGGTGGCTACACCTTC.

This clone occurred many times. J is TRBJ1-3 and V is TRBV5-6, with D unresolved. The CDR3 runs to 15 residues. Germline V gives CDR1 SGHDT, CDR2 YYEEEE. The V and J ends lost 1 base and 2 bases respectively, with 10 bases between them. CDR3 DNA: TGTGCCAGCAGCTTGTCGGGGATGACTGGAAACACCATATATTTT. Protein sequence: CASSLSGMTGNTIYF.

The chain carries TRBV20-1 and TRBJ1-6; D gene ambiguous. Trimming removed 3 bases at V and 0 bases at J, with 12 bases between. Germline-derived CDR1 and CDR2 are DFQATT and SNEGSKA (reference sequence). The CDR3 spans 16 residues. CDR3 residues: CSASKSGSSYNSPLHF. In DNA, the CDR3 is TGCAGTGCTAGTAAATCCGGGAGCTCCTATAATTCACCCCTCCACTTT.

The V gene is TRBV18, the J gene TRBJ2-7; 10 bases agree with TRBD2. The CDR3 extends over 19 amino acids. The germline V gene encodes CDR1 KGHSH and CDR2 LQKENI. The trim removed 5 bases at V and 2 bases at J, leaving 18 bases unmatched. Here the CDR3 DNA reads TGTGCCAGCTCAACGTGGACAGGGAAAATAGCGGGAGGAACCTACGAGCAGTACTTC. Translated: CASSTWTGKIAGGTYEQYF.

This clone showed up just a few times. V gene TRBV5-1 combines with J gene TRBJ2-5; 9 bases map to TRBD2. Trimming cost V 4 bases and J 5 bases; bases outside gene matches: 9. CDR3 length: 15 amino acids. Germline assignment: CDR1 SGHRS and CDR2 YFSETQ. This chain's CDR3 is CASSPRLAEAETQYF. DNA of the CDR3: TGCGCCAGCAGCCCGAGACTAGCGGAAGCCGAGACCCAGTACTTC.

The rearrangement uses TRBV7-9 and TRBJ2-3; D not resolved. V was shortened by 10 bases and J by 3 bases, with 14 bases between the two germline ends. Germline V CDR1 and CDR2: SEHNR, FQNEAQ (reference sequence). This CDR3 contains 13 residues. DNA for the CDR3: TGTGCCACCAACCCTGACGCAACAGATACGCAGTATTTT. This gives the protein CATNPDATDTQYF.

The CDR3 DNA reads as TGTGCCAGCAGTGAATATAGGACAGGGGACTACGAGCAGTACTTC. It is translated as CASSEYRTGDYEQYF. The rearrangement links TRBV6-1 to TRBJ2-7; 9 bases line up with TRBD1. The CDR3 consists of 15 residues. The germline CDR1 and CDR2 sequences are MNHNS and SASEGT. V dropped 2 bases and J dropped 3; count of bases not matched to a gene: 5.

The rearrangement uses TRBV6-5 and TRBJ1-2, with D hard to call. The CDR3 is made up of 13 amino acids. The V end was cut by 6 bases, the J end by 2 bases, with 10 bases between. The germline gives CDR1 MNHEY, CDR2 SVGAGI. In DNA, the CDR3 is TGTGCCAGCAGCCAGCTCGGGAACTATGGCTACACCTTC. It translates to CASSQLGNYGYTF.